These T cell receptor beta chains were read from a single sample in a study of blood T cell repertoires in COVID-19. The repertoire was sequenced with immunoSEQ multiplex PCR; TCRdb's copy has only in-frame clones and lacks some. The data contain tens of thousands of clones, roughly 84% of them seen just once; the ten biggest clones take up around 27%. The sample comprised peripheral blood. Receptors originate from a human donor in a cohort sampled during active COVID-19. Each CDR3 is given with its conserved first and last residue. D genes are given only for firm matches. A row's size may be missing; if present it is once, few, many or a size class.

V	J	size	D	DNA	CDR3
TRBV6-5	TRBJ1-3	NA	NA	TGTGCCAGCAGTTACAGTCAGGGGACGGCTGGAAACACCATATATTTT	CASSYSQGTAGNTIYF
TRBV7-9	TRBJ1-1	few	NA	TGTGCCAGCAGTCACGGGACATCAAATAGGCGGACTGAAGCTTTCTTT	CASSHGTSNRRTEAFF
TRBV4-2	TRBJ2-7	NA	TRBD2	TGTGCCAGCAGCCAAGAGCTAGCGGGGGGCCGGGACGAGCAGTACTTC	CASSQELAGGRDEQYF
TRBV29-1	TRBJ1-1	NA	NA	TGCAGCGTTGTAAGGGCCGGGGGAGCTTTCTTT	CSVVRAGGAFF
TRBV6-5	TRBJ1-5	NA	TRBD1	TGTGCCAGCGGATCCGGGACAGGTAACAATCAGCCCCAGCATTTT	CASGSGTGNNQPQHF
TRBV2	TRBJ2-1	once	TRBD1	TGTGCCAGCAGGTTACCGGGACAGGGCAATGAGCAGTTCTTC	CASRLPGQGNEQFF
TRBV11-3	TRBJ2-7	NA	NA	TGTGCCAGCAGCTTCCTGACAGGCTACGAGCAGTACTTC	CASSFLTGYEQYF
TRBV5-1	TRBJ1-6	NA	NA	TGCGCCAGCAGCTTGGGCCCCGACAGGAGAAATTCACCCCTCCACTTT	CASSLGPDRRNSPLHF
TRBV5-1	TRBJ2-5	NA	TRBD2	TGCGCCAGCAGCTTGGATCTAGCGGGGTGGGAGACCCAGTACTTC	CASSLDLAGWETQYF
TRBV10-3	TRBJ2-3	once	TRBD1	TGTGCCATCAGTGAGTCCACGGGACAGTTCAACACAGATACGCAGTATTTT	CAISESTGQFNTDTQYF
TRBV6-5	TRBJ1-5	NA	NA	TGTGCCAGCAGTCGCCCAGGGTTAAATCAGCCCCAGCATTTT	CASSRPGLNQPQHF
TRBV7-8	TRBJ1-2	NA	NA	TGTGCCAGCAGCTTAGCGCTGGGGGGAGGGAGGGATGGCTACACCTTC	CASSLALGGGRDGYTF
TRBV19	TRBJ2-5	NA	NA	TGTGCCAGTAGTATGGGCAGGGGTAGGGGAGAGACCCAGTACTTC	CASSMGRGRGETQYF
TRBV28	TRBJ2-1	NA	TRBD1	TGTGCCAGCAGTCCCAACTTCGGGACAGGGAGGCGTGAGCAGTTCTTC	CASSPNFGTGRREQFF
TRBV15	TRBJ2-5	NA	NA	TGTGCCACCAGCAGAGCGCGGGACCAACGAGAGACCCAGTACTTC	CATSRARDQRETQYF
TRBV3-1/TRBV3-2	TRBJ1-2	NA	NA	TGTGCCAGCAGCCAATTCAGATCGGCGCGGGATGGCTACACCTTC	CASSQFRSARDGYTF
TRBV3-1/TRBV3-2	TRBJ2-7	NA	NA	TGTGCCAGCAGGCAGGGAACCTACGAGCAGTACTTC	CASRQGTYEQYF
TRBV27	TRBJ2-7	NA	NA	TGTGCCAGCAATTACGGGGGGCGGCAGTACTTC	CASNYGGRQYF
TRBV19	TRBJ1-3	once	NA	TGTGCCAGTAGTATAGGCGGCACCGGAAACACCATATATTTT	CASSIGGTGNTIYF
TRBV10-3	TRBJ1-2	NA	NA	TGTGCCATCAAGGCCAGGGACTATGGCTACACCTTC	CAIKARDYGYTF
TRBV2	TRBJ2-5	NA	TRBD2	TGTGCCAGCAGGGGACTAGCGGGCCCCGAGGGGGCCCAGTACTTC	CASRGLAGPEGAQYF
TRBV5-1	TRBJ2-2	once	TRBD1	TGCGCCAGCAGCTGGACAGGGCCCGGGGAGCTGTTTTTT	CASSWTGPGELFF
TRBV5-8	TRBJ2-2	NA	NA	TGTGCCAGCAGCCCACCGGGTGGTTTTACCGGGGAGCTGTTTTTT	CASSPPGGFTGELFF
TRBV5-1	TRBJ2-3	NA	NA	TGCGCCAGCAGCCGAAGCGGGCTAGAGGGTACGCAGTATTTT	CASSRSGLEGTQYF
TRBV7-8	TRBJ2-7	NA	NA	TGTGCCAGCAGCTTAGGGGCAGGCCAGACCTACGAGCAGTACTTC	CASSLGAGQTYEQYF
TRBV28	TRBJ1-5	NA	TRBD1	TGTGCCAGCAGAGTGGGACAGGGGCCCCAGCATTTT	CASRVGQGPQHF
TRBV4-1	TRBJ1-2	NA	NA	TGCGCCAGCAGCCAAGGTCCACCTAAAGTTGGCTACACCTTC	CASSQGPPKVGYTF
TRBV10-3	TRBJ2-5	NA	TRBD1	TGTGCCATCGGAAGCCCGGGACAGGGGTGGGAGACCCAGTACTTC	CAIGSPGQGWETQYF
TRBV7-6	TRBJ2-3	once	TRBD2	TGTGCCAGCAGCTTACGACTAGCGGGGGGCAGCACAGATACGCAGTATTTT	CASSLRLAGGSTDTQYF
TRBV28	TRBJ2-1	NA	TRBD2	TGTGCCAGCAGACGGGTGGGGACTAGAGTAGGGAGTGAGCAGTTCTTC	CASRRVGTRVGSEQFF
TRBV12-3/TRBV12-4	TRBJ2-3	NA	NA	TGTGCCAGCAGTCTGCGACAGACAGATACGCAGTATTTT	CASSLRQTDTQYF
TRBV13	TRBJ2-3	once	NA	TGTGCCAGCAGCTTAGGCCGGGACTTGACTACGCAGTATTTT	CASSLGRDLTTQYF
TRBV6-5	TRBJ1-5	NA	NA	TGTGCCAGCAGTTCCAGGGTTAGCAATCAGCCCCAGCATTTT	CASSSRVSNQPQHF
TRBV5-1	TRBJ2-7	NA	NA	TGCGCCAGCTGGACCCGCGCGGGGGAGCAGTACTTC	CASWTRAGEQYF
TRBV7-2	TRBJ2-2	few	TRBD1	TGTGCCAGCAGCTTACGGACAGGGGGCGGGCAGCTGTTTTTT	CASSLRTGGGQLFF
TRBV28	TRBJ2-2	NA	NA	TGTGCCAGCATCACAGCGGGGAACACCGGGGAGCTGTTTTTT	CASITAGNTGELFF
TRBV6-5	TRBJ1-2	NA	NA	TGTGCCAGCAGTTACTCGAGTCGAGGGGGCTACACCTTC	CASSYSSRGGYTF
TRBV5-4	TRBJ2-5	NA	NA	TGTGCCAGCAGCGAAGAGAGGGAGACCCAGTACTTC	CASSEERETQYF
TRBV28	TRBJ2-7	NA	NA	TGTGCCAGCAGGGGCCCCAGGGTCAACTCCTACGAGCAGTACTTC	CASRGPRVNSYEQYF
TRBV27	TRBJ2-7	NA	TRBD2	TGTGCCAGCAGTTTTGGGGGGGTCGAGCAGTACTTC	CASSFGGVEQYF
TRBV11-3	TRBJ2-4	NA	NA	TGTGCCAGCAGCCCAGGGACTCGCGGCATTCAGTACTTC	CASSPGTRGIQYF
TRBV19	TRBJ2-7	few	NA	TGTGCCAGTAGTCTCCAGACAGGCGAGCAGTACTTC	CASSLQTGEQYF
TRBV6-2/TRBV6-3	TRBJ2-3	NA	TRBD1	TGTGCCAGCAGTTACTCCGGGACAGTTCCCACAGATACGCAGTATTTT	CASSYSGTVPTDTQYF
TRBV14	TRBJ2-7	once	TRBD2	TGTGCCAGCAGCCAAGTGGGGGGGTTTCGTGAGCAGTACTTC	CASSQVGGFREQYF
TRBV5-6	TRBJ2-7	NA	TRBD2	TGTGCCAGCAGCTTGGCCCAGCGGGGCTACGAGCAGTACTTC	CASSLAQRGYEQYF
TRBV7-9	TRBJ2-3	NA	TRBD2	TGTGCCAGCAGCTTAGATCTGACTAGCGGCACAGATACGCAGTATTTT	CASSLDLTSGTDTQYF
TRBV19	TRBJ1-4	once	NA	TGTGCCAGTAACGACTTACGCGGTGAAAAACTGTTTTTT	CASNDLRGEKLFF
TRBV10-3	TRBJ2-7	NA	TRBD1	TGTGCCATCCGGGACAGCACGACCTACGAGCAGTACTTC	CAIRDSTTYEQYF
TRBV28	TRBJ2-3	NA	TRBD2	TGTGCCAGCAGTTCTCCGACTAGCGGCCATACGCAGTATTTT	CASSSPTSGHTQYF
TRBV6-2/TRBV6-3	TRBJ2-7	NA	TRBD2	TGTGCCAGCAGTTACTCGGGACTAGCTGGCGACGAGCAGTACTTC	CASSYSGLAGDEQYF
TRBV18	TRBJ1-2	NA	NA	TGTGCCAGCTCACCACGGCTGGGGGAGGAGCTGGACTATGGCTACACCTTC	CASSPRLGEELDYGYTF
TRBV4-2	TRBJ2-1	NA	TRBD2	TGTGCCAGCAGCCAAGATAAAAGCGGGACCTACAATGAGCAGTTCTTC	CASSQDKSGTYNEQFF
TRBV4-1	TRBJ1-4	NA	TRBD1	TGCGCCAGCCAGCCCCAGGCGGACAGGGGGGATGAAAAACTGTTTTTT	CASQPQADRGDEKLFF
TRBV25-1	TRBJ2-2	few	TRBD1	TGTGCCAGCAGCGGTTCAGGGGGCGCCGCCGGGGAGCTGTTTTTT	CASSGSGGAAGELFF
TRBV5-1	TRBJ2-2	NA	NA	TGCGCCAGCAGCTCATCAGCGACCGGGGAGCTGTTTTTT	CASSSSATGELFF
TRBV11-3	TRBJ2-7	NA	NA	TGTGCCAGCAGCTCCGGGCACAGGGCATCACCCTACGAGCAGTACTTC	CASSSGHRASPYEQYF